This TCR beta chain was recovered during a study of blood T cell repertoires in COVID-19. The repertoire was sequenced with immunoSEQ multiplex PCR; TCRdb's copy has only in-frame clones and lacks some. The sample gives 200,000 to 300,000 clones, 65% to 90% of which show up once; around 2% is in the top ten. The germline CDR1 and CDR2 sequences are MNHEY and SMNVEV (reference sequence). The CDR3 is 17 residues long. Trimming shortened V by 5 bases and J by 2 bases, and 18 bases separated the two germline ends. Material: peripheral blood. The source is a man aged 40-55 years who had recovered from COVID-19. The rearrangement joins TRBV27 to TRBJ1-4; D perhaps matches TRBD1 (5 bases). In nucleotides, the CDR3 is TGTGCCAGCAGTCCGGGCTGGGAGGGGCTCACTAATGAAAAACTGTTTTTT. It translates to CASSPGWEGLTNEKLFF.